This is a list of T cell receptor beta chains from one sample in a study of shared clonotypes between healthy human individuals. The protocol was immunoSEQ multiplex PCR, while the TCRdb copy is restricted to in-frame clones and leaves out a portion. Seen here are approximately 110,000 clones, approximately 70% observed once, and the top ten hold approximately 24%. Material for sequencing was memory CD8+ T cells sorted from blood. Every receptor here comes from a woman in her twenties or thirties in good health. Each CDR3 is given with its conserved first and last residue. D genes are given only for firm matches. Expanded clones get a size class; other rows say once, few or many, or leave the size out.

V	J	D	size	DNA	CDR3
TRBV7-6	TRBJ2-3	.	.	TGTGCCAGCAGCTTAGACAGCACAGATACGCAGTATTTT	CASSLDSTDTQYF
TRBV10-1	TRBJ1-2	.	few	TGCGCCAGCAGTGAGACCGGTTATGGCTACACCTTC	CASSETGYGYTF
TRBV25-1	TRBJ1-1	TRBD1	few	TGTGCCAGCAGTGAAAAAACAGGGGTGCGGAACACTGAAGCTTTCTTT	CASSEKTGVRNTEAFF
TRBV27	TRBJ2-7	.	once	TGTGCCAGCAGTCTATATCCGGGACCCCGTTCCGACGAGCAGTACTTC	CASSLYPGPRSDEQYF
TRBV4-2	TRBJ2-7	TRBD2	.	TGTGCCAGCAGCCAAGATAGCGGGAGCTCCTACGAGCAGTACTTC	CASSQDSGSSYEQYF
TRBV4-2	TRBJ2-7	.	.	TGTGCCAGCAGCCAAGGGATGGAGAGTTACGAGCAGTACTTC	CASSQGMESYEQYF
TRBV19	TRBJ2-1	TRBD2	.	TGTGCCAGTCGTCTAGCGGGAGAGAGTGAGCAGTTCTTC	CASRLAGESEQFF
TRBV7-2	TRBJ2-1	.	.	TGTGCCAGCAGCTTAGTATTCGGGACCCAGGGGTTCTTC	CASSLVFGTQGFF
TRBV7-8	TRBJ1-1	.	once	TGTGCCAGCAGCCCGGAACAGAGGTTCAGCAAAAACACTGAAGCTTTCTTT	CASSPEQRFSKNTEAFF
TRBV28	TRBJ1-2	.	.	TGTGCCAGCCAAAAAGGGACCTATGGCTACACCTTC	CASQKGTYGYTF
TRBV2	TRBJ1-1	.	.	TGTGCCAGCAGTGATAGGCAGCCTGAAGCTTTCTTT	CASSDRQPEAFF
TRBV5-1	TRBJ2-7	TRBD2	.	TGCGCCAGCAAACCCGAGCGGGAGGGCTACGAGCAGTACTTC	CASKPEREGYEQYF
TRBV27	TRBJ1-1	.	.	TGTGCCAGCGGCTACAGTAGAGGGCACACTGAAGCTTTCTTT	CASGYSRGHTEAFF
TRBV6-1	TRBJ1-4	.	few	TGTGCCAGCAGTCCGGGGCCCGCAACGAACGAAAAACTGTTTTTT	CASSPGPATNEKLFF
TRBV4-2	TRBJ2-7	.	.	TGTGCCAGCAGCCAAGATCTTAGTGCGGGGAGCCGCTACGAGCAGTACTTC	CASSQDLSAGSRYEQYF
TRBV19	TRBJ2-7	TRBD2	.	TGTGCCAGTAGTATCGTATCCGGGAGGGCCAACTACGAGCAGTACTTC	CASSIVSGRANYEQYF
TRBV25-1	TRBJ2-3	TRBD2	once	TGTGCCAGCAGTGATGGCCCCGGGACTAGCGGGATCACAGATACGCAGTATTTT	CASSDGPGTSGITDTQYF
TRBV5-6	TRBJ2-5	.	.	TGTGCCAGCAGCTTGGCCGCGGCAGCAGGAGAGACCCAGTACTTC	CASSLAAAAGETQYF
TRBV14	TRBJ1-1	TRBD1	.	TGTGCCAGCAGCAGTGGACAGGGGGCGAACACTGAAGCTTTCTTT	CASSSGQGANTEAFF
TRBV28	TRBJ2-1	TRBD2	.	TGTGCCAGCAGTTTCGCGGGAGGGGACAATGAGCAGTTCTTC	CASSFAGGDNEQFF
TRBV7-3	TRBJ1-2	.	.	TGTGCCAGCAGCTTAACGCCGGGCGGGGTGATCGGCTACACCTTC	CASSLTPGGVIGYTF
TRBV27	TRBJ1-5	.	.	TGTGCCAGCAGTTTACTCCCCATTAGCAATCAGCCCCAGCATTTT	CASSLLPISNQPQHF
TRBV6-5	TRBJ1-5	.	once	TGTGCCAGCAGTTATTCTCAGGGTTCGGATCAGCCCCAGCATTTT	CASSYSQGSDQPQHF
TRBV6-1	TRBJ2-1	TRBD2	.	TGTGCCATCAAGACTAGCGGGAGCAACAATGAGCAGTTCTTC	CAIKTSGSNNEQFF
TRBV5-1	TRBJ2-7	.	.	TGCGCCAGCAGCCCCCCCGGGACAAATATAGAGCAGTACTTC	CASSPPGTNIEQYF
TRBV10-1	TRBJ2-1	TRBD2	once	TGCGCCAGCAGTGAAGGGCTAGCGGGACTCGAAGAGCAGTTCTTC	CASSEGLAGLEEQFF
TRBV4-1	TRBJ1-1	.	few	TGCGCCAGCAGCCATACCATCTATAGGGGGAACACTGAAGCTTTCTTT	CASSHTIYRGNTEAFF
TRBV29-1	TRBJ2-2	TRBD1	many	TGCAGCGTGGGACAGGGGCACGGGGAGCTGTTTTTT	CSVGQGHGELFF
TRBV27	TRBJ2-7	TRBD2	.	TGTGCCAGCAGCCCCAGGGAGGGAAGTGACGAGCAGTACTTC	CASSPREGSDEQYF
TRBV6-1	TRBJ1-5	TRBD1	.	TGTGCCAGCAGTCCACAGGGGAATCAGCCCCAGCATTTT	CASSPQGNQPQHF
TRBV2	TRBJ1-1	.	few	TGTGCCAGCGAAGGCGGGGGTGGTAGGAACACTGAAGCTTTCTTT	CASEGGGGRNTEAFF
TRBV11-2	TRBJ1-2	.	.	TGTGCCAGCAGCTCCCCGACAGAGAACTATGGCTACACCTTC	CASSSPTENYGYTF
TRBV6-5	TRBJ2-7	TRBD1	.	TGTGCCAGCAGCTACGACAGGGAGAGATTACGGGAGCAGTACTTC	CASSYDRERLREQYF
TRBV9	TRBJ2-3	TRBD2	.	TGTGCCAGCAGCGCCGGGACTAGCGGCTCAGATACGCAGTATTTT	CASSAGTSGSDTQYF
TRBV9	TRBJ2-3	TRBD2	.	TGTGCCAGCAGCGTAGCGGGAGGGCCTCCAGATACGCAGTATTTT	CASSVAGGPPDTQYF
TRBV11-2	TRBJ2-7	.	.	TGTGCCAGCAGCTTAGGGCTAGCATCCTACGAGCAGTACTTC	CASSLGLASYEQYF
TRBV6-5	TRBJ2-2	.	.	TGTGCCAGCAGCCCGAGGGGGGGCGGCACCGGGGAGCTGTTTTTT	CASSPRGGGTGELFF
TRBV27	TRBJ2-1	TRBD2	.	TGTGCCAGCAGTCAGGGACTAGCAAGGGATGAGCAGTTCTTC	CASSQGLARDEQFF
TRBV7-2	TRBJ1-5	.	.	TGTGCCAGCAGCCCTAATACGGTCAATCAGCCCCAGCATTTT	CASSPNTVNQPQHF
TRBV6-5	TRBJ2-7	.	.	TGTGCCAGCAGTTGGGGACCGGGTAACGAGCAGTACTTC	CASSWGPGNEQYF
TRBV6-1	TRBJ2-6	.	.	TGTGCCAGCAGTGAAGGGGGGTTCTATGGGGCCAACGTCCTGACTTTC	CASSEGGFYGANVLTF
TRBV28	TRBJ2-7	.	.	TGTGCCAGCCAACGGAACTTGGTCTCCTACGAGCAGTACTTC	CASQRNLVSYEQYF
TRBV5-1	TRBJ2-2	.	few	TGCGCCAGCAGCCAAATTACCGGGGAGCTGTTTTTT	CASSQITGELFF
TRBV4-2	TRBJ2-5	TRBD2	.	TGTGCCAGCAGCTCCGGGACTAGCGGCCAAGAGACCCAGTACTTC	CASSSGTSGQETQYF
TRBV6-1	TRBJ2-1	TRBD2	.	TGTGCCAGCAGTGAAGTAAGCGGGAGTATCGATGAGCAGTTCTTC	CASSEVSGSIDEQFF
TRBV29-1	TRBJ1-2	TRBD1	few	TGCAGCGTCATCGCAGGGCAGGGGGGATATGGCTACACCTTC	CSVIAGQGGYGYTF
TRBV7-2	TRBJ1-3	.	.	TGTGCCAGCAGCTTAGCGGAGTCAGGCACGCTCTCTGGAAACACCATATATTTT	CASSLAESGTLSGNTIYF
TRBV10-3	TRBJ1-3	.	.	TGTGCCATCAGAGACAGTACCTCTGGAAACACCATATATTTT	CAIRDSTSGNTIYF